This T cell receptor (beta chain) is from a study of blood T cell repertoires in COVID-19. The CDR3 totals 14 residues. V dropped 3 bases and J dropped 1 base, with 9 bases sitting between them. The germline gives CDR1 LGHDT, CDR2 YNNKEL (reference sequence). Original processing notes: The authors estimated nucleated cell counts from reference gene primer amplification. Libraries were prepared by immunoSEQ multiplex PCR; TCRdb keeps only in-frame clonotypes and omits some of them. V and J calls and clone size are as listed in that table; D and trimming were resolved from the DNA. In the table there are about 300,000 clones, around 89% of which are singletons.

The chain joins TRBV3-1 (or the pseudogene TRBV3-2) to TRBJ1-1, with TRBD1 as a possible D gene (6 bases). The sequence came from a woman younger than 45 who had recovered from COVID-19. Sequenced material: peripheral blood. The CDR3 DNA reads as TGTGCCAGCAGCCACGGACAGTCGAACACTGAAGCTTTCTTT. It encodes CASSHGQSNTEAFF.